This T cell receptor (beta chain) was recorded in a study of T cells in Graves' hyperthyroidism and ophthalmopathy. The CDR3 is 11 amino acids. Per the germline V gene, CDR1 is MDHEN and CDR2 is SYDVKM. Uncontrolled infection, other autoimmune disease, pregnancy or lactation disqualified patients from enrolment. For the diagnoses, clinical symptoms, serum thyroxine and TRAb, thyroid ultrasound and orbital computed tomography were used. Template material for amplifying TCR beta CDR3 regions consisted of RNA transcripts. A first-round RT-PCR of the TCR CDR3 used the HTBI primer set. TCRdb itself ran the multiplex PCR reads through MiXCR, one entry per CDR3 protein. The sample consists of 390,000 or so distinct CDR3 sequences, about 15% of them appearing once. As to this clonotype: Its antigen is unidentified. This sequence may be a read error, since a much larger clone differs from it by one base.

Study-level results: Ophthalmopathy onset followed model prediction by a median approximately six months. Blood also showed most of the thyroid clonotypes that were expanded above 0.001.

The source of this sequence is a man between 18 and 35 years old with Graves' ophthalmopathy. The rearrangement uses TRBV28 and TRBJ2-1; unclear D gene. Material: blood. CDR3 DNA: TGTGCCGGCAGAATTGGGCGCGAGCAGTTCTTC. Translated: CAGRIGREQFF. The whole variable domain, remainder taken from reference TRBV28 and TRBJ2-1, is DVKVTQSSRYLVKRTGEKVFLECVQDMDHENMFWYRQDPGLGLRLIYFSYDVKMKEKGDIPEGYSVSREKKERFSLILESASTNQTSMYLCAGRIGREQFFGPGTRLTVL.